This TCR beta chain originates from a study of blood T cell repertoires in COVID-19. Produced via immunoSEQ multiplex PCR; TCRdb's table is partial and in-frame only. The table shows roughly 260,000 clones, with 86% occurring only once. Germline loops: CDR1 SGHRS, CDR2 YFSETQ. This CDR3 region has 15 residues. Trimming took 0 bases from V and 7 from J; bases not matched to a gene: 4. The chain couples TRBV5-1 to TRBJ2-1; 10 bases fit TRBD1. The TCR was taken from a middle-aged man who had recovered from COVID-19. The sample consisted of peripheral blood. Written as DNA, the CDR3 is TGCGCCAGCAGCTTGGAGGGACAGGGGTGGAATGAGCAGTTCTTC. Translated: CASSLEGQGWNEQFF.